This passage covers 20 T cell receptor beta chains from one sample sequenced in a study of T-cell memory formation after mild COVID-19. Each CDR3 protein gets one entry after TCRdb re-called the 5' RACE reads with MiXCR. The sample lists roughly 200,000 distinct CDR3 sequences; 16% were seen once. The sequencing input was PBMCs or a T cell subset sorted from them (not recorded which). These receptors all stem from an adult woman who had mild COVID-19 (a few samples of this study predate the infection). Cell type and time point are not known.

This clonotype was detected only a few times. This chain uses TRBV6-6 with TRBJ2-1, with 8 nucleotides matching TRBD2. CDR3 size: 17 residues. V lost 0 bases, J lost 5 bases, and 9 bases stayed unmatched. The germline V gene encodes CDR1 MNHNY and CDR2 SVGAGI (reference sequence). The CDR3 here is CASSYSFGGGIHNEQFF. The CDR3 DNA is TGTGCCAGCAGTTACTCCTTCGGGGGGGGCATCCACAATGAGCAGTTCTTC.

This clonotype has only a few counts. The V call is TRBV5-1, the J call TRBJ2-2, with 8 bases aligning to TRBD1. Germline V gene sequence: CDR1 SGHRS, CDR2 YFSETQ. The CDR3 spans 15 residues. J was trimmed by 6 bases and V by 4 bases; bases with no gene match: 8. CDR3 nucleotide sequence: TGCGCCAGCAGCCCCCAGACAGGGGCCCCCGGGGAGCTGTTTTTT. Translated: CASSPQTGAPGELFF. Combining the CDR3 with reference TRBV5-1 and TRBJ2-2 gives the whole variable domain KAGVTQTPRYLIKTRGQQVTLSCSPISGHRSVSWYQQTPGQGLQFLFEYFSETQRNKGNFPGRFSGRQFSNSRSEMNVSTLELGDSALYLCASSPQTGAPGELFFGEGSRLTVL.

This clonotype was observed many times. The chain recombines TRBV5-1 with TRBJ2-5, with 11 bases matching TRBD2. This CDR3 contains 15 residues. Germline loops: CDR1 SGHRS, CDR2 YFSETQ. V was clipped by 0 bases and J by 5 bases; unmatched bases: 3. The CDR3 sequence is CASSLGSGGAETQYF. DNA of the CDR3: TGCGCCAGCAGCTTGGGTAGCGGGGGGGCCGAGACCCAGTACTTC. Variable domain in full (rest from reference TRBV5-1 and TRBJ2-5): KAGVTQTPRYLIKTRGQQVTLSCSPISGHRSVSWYQQTPGQGLQFLFEYFSETQRNKGNFPGRFSGRQFSNSRSEMNVSTLELGDSALYLCASSLGSGGAETQYFGPGTRLLVL.

There are a few counts of this clonotype. This rearrangement joins TRBV6-5 to TRBJ1-2, with a tentative D call TRBD1 (5 bases). V gave up 7 bases and J gave up 4 bases, with 13 bases separating them. The CDR3 consists of 13 residues. CDR1 and CDR2 (germline): MNHEY, SVGAGI. Here the CDR3 DNA reads TGTGCCAGCACGCGGACGGGGGGCTATGGCTACACCTTC. This sequence encodes CASTRTGGYGYTF.

The chain combines TRBV5-1 with TRBJ2-3; TRBD2 agrees at 8 bases. Germline V gene sequence: CDR1 SGHRS, CDR2 YFSETQ. CDR3 size: 17 residues. V lost 7 bases, J lost 1 base, and 14 bases stayed unmatched. For the CDR3, the DNA is TGCGCCAGCGCACCAGGATTGGCGACTAGCGGCACAGATACGCAGTATTTT. Translating it yields CASAPGLATSGTDTQYF.

V gene TRBV18 combines with J gene TRBJ1-1; 7 nucleotides agree with TRBD1. The length of the CDR3 is 15 residues. Germline assignment: CDR1 KGHSH and CDR2 LQKENI. Trimming at V came to 5 bases and at J to 4 bases, leaving 10 bases not matched to a gene. CDR3 loop: CASSSTGTATTEAFF. As DNA, the CDR3 is TGTGCCAGCTCATCCACCGGGACAGCTACCACTGAAGCTTTCTTT.

This clonotype occurred a few times. The chain has TRBV20-1 and TRBJ1-2; 9 bases are shared with TRBD1. CDR1 and CDR2 from the germline V gene are DFQATT and SNEGSKA (reference sequence). V lost 6 bases, J lost 4 bases, and 6 bases stayed unmatched. There are 13 residues in the CDR3. The CDR3 reads CSAKDRGLYGYTF. Here the CDR3 DNA reads TGCAGTGCCAAGGACAGGGGCCTCTATGGCTACACCTTC.

This chain links TRBV7-9 with TRBJ2-3; 9 bases fit TRBD2. In germline, CDR1 is SEHNR, CDR2 FQNEAQ (reference sequence). Trimming at V came to 4 bases and at J to 5 bases, leaving 7 bases not matched to a gene. This CDR3 has 15 residues. The CDR3 loop is CASSSPSGVVDTQYF. The CDR3 coding sequence is TGTGCCAGCAGCTCCCCTAGCGGGGTGGTAGATACGCAGTATTTT. The whole variable domain, remainder taken from reference TRBV7-9 and TRBJ2-3, is DTGVSQNPRHKITKRGQNVTFRCDPISEHNRLYWYRQTLGQGPEFLTYFQNEAQLEKSRLLSDRFSAERPKGSFSTLEIQRTEQGDSAMYLCASSSPSGVVDTQYFGPGTRLTVL.

This clonotype was seen a handful of times. The chain is built from TRBV7-2 and TRBJ2-1, with 7 bases aligning to TRBD1. V lost 5 bases to trimming and J lost 4 bases; unmatched junction nucleotides: 14. There are 17 residues in the CDR3. Germline CDR1 is SGHTA and CDR2 is FQGNSA. The CDR3 is CASSISPTGSAYNEQFF. DNA of the CDR3: TGTGCCAGCAGCATTTCCCCGACAGGGTCGGCGTACAATGAGCAGTTCTTC.

The chain has TRBV12-3 or TRBV12-4 and TRBJ1-2; TRBD1 might be the D (5 bases). The CDR3 is 14 residues long. With 1 base removed from V and 5 bases from J, the gap between germline ends came to 11 bases. CDR3 sequence (DNA): TGTGCCAGCAGTTTAGTCCAGTGGGGGTATGGCTACACCTTC. It specifies CASSLVQWGYGYTF.

The chain has TRBV20-1 and TRBJ2-2; D remains unclear. Germline CDR1 DFQATT, CDR2 SNEGSKA (reference sequence). The CDR3 contains 15 residues. V lost 0 bases to trimming and J lost 0 bases, with 8 bases between them. The CDR3 protein is CSARDGLANTGELFF. CDR3 sequence (DNA): TGCAGTGCTAGAGATGGGCTAGCGAACACCGGGGAGCTGTTTTTT.

The table lists this clonotype with a few counts. The rearrangement links TRBV9 to TRBJ1-2; D possibly corresponds to TRBD1 (5 bases). Trimming removed 3 bases from V and 5 bases from J, with 11 bases in between. The CDR3 is 13 amino acids. Germline V gene data show CDR1 as SGDLS and CDR2 as YYNGEE. CDR3 residues: CASSAGTAYGYTF. The CDR3 DNA sequence: TGTGCCAGCAGCGCTGGGACGGCTTATGGCTACACCTTC.

The rearrangement joins TRBV7-2 to TRBJ1-2; possible D gene TRBD1, 5 bases. The CDR3 consists of 12 residues. Trimming took off 2 bases at V and 10 bases at J, with 11 bases between the two ends. Germline V lookup: CDR1 SGHTA, CDR2 FQGNSA. The CDR3 nucleotides read TGTGCCAGCAGCTTACTGGGGGACCTCTACACCTTC. Its translation is CASSLLGDLYTF.

There are a few counts of this clonotype. The chain carries TRBV5-5 and TRBJ2-6, with D perhaps TRBD1 (6 bases). The V gene's germline CDR1 is SGHKS and CDR2 YYEKEE (reference sequence). This CDR3 has 16 amino acids. V was shortened by 4 bases and J by 0 bases, with 11 bases between the two germline ends. CDR3 amino acids: CASSVTGYSGANVLTF. DNA of the CDR3: TGTGCCAGCAGCGTGACAGGTTACTCTGGGGCCAACGTCCTGACTTTC. Full variable domain (outside the CDR3, taken from reference TRBV5-5 and TRBJ2-6): DAGVTQSPTHLIKTRGQQVTLRCSPISGHKSVSWYQQVLGQGPQFIFQYYEKEERGRGNFPDRFSARQFPNYSSELNVNALLLGDSALYLCASSVTGYSGANVLTFGAGSRLTVL.

The chain joins TRBV5-1 to TRBJ2-3; no definite D call. This CDR3 has 11 residues. Germline V CDR1 and CDR2: SGHRS, YFSETQ. With 6 bases removed from V and 2 bases from J, the gap between germline ends came to 4 bases. The DNA for the CDR3 is TGCGCCAGCACCAACACAGATACGCAGTATTTT. It codes for CASTNTDTQYF.

This clonotype was observed a few times. CDR3 in amino acids: CASSREDRGGTTEAFF. CDR3 in DNA: TGCGCCAGCAGCCGAGAGGACAGGGGTGGTACTACTGAAGCTTTCTTT. The chain couples TRBV4-1 to TRBJ1-1; 9 bases line up with TRBD1. The J segment lost 5 bases and the V segment lost 4 bases, leaving 11 bases of the junction unmatched. In germline, CDR1 is MGHRA, CDR2 YSYEKL. The CDR3 has 16 amino acids.

At least ten counts were recorded for this clonotype. The J gene is TRBJ1-1, the V gene TRBV5-1, with D possibly matching TRBD1 (6 bases). This CDR3 has 14 residues. Trimming removed 3 bases at V and 1 base at J, with 10 bases between. Per germline, CDR1 SGHRS and CDR2 YFSETQ. The CDR3 nucleotides are TGCGCCAGCAGCTCCCCGACAGGGAACACTGAAGCTTTCTTT. This codes for CASSSPTGNTEAFF.

This clonotype was counted only a few times. The V call is TRBV12-3 or TRBV12-4, the J call TRBJ2-5, with a tentative D call TRBD1 (6 bases). This CDR3 region has 15 residues. With 6 bases removed from V and 5 bases from J, the gap between germline ends came to 19 bases. The CDR3 DNA reads TGTGCCAGCAGCCGACAGTCCACAGGGTGGGAGACCCAGTACTTC. It translates to CASSRQSTGWETQYF.

The chain links TRBV7-8 to TRBJ2-2; 10 nucleotides agree with TRBD2. The CDR3 consists of 17 residues. Germline V gives CDR1 SGHVS, CDR2 FQNEAQ. The junction had 7 bases not matched to a gene; V was cut back by 5 bases and J by 1 base. CDR3 amino acids: CASSPSLAGENTGELFF. The CDR3 coding sequence is TGTGCCAGCAGCCCTTCCCTAGCGGGGGAGAACACCGGGGAGCTGTTTTTT.

This clonotype has a handful of counts. This rearrangement joins TRBV6-1 to TRBJ2-2; a weak D match, TRBD1 (6 bases). The germline CDR1 and CDR2 sequences are MNHNS and SASEGT. CDR3 length equals 15 residues. V was trimmed by 1 base and J by 4 bases, leaving 10 bases between them. The CDR3 bases are TGTGCCAGCAGTGAAGGCAGGGGTAGCACCGGGGAGCTGTTTTTT. Protein sequence: CASSEGRGSTGELFF.